The source of this TCR beta chain is a study of CD8 T cells in Susac syndrome. Germline V gene sequence: CDR1 SGHAT, CDR2 FQNNGV. The J segment lost 0 bases and the V segment lost 4 bases, leaving 5 bases of the junction unmatched. This CDR3 contains 15 residues. RNA was extracted with the RNeasy kit, and a quantity of 0.5 to 1 ug was reverse transcribed using random hexamers. TCRdb fed the immunoSEQ multiplex PCR reads into MiXCR, producing one record per CDR3 protein. Of around 85,000 distinct CDR3 sequences in the sample, more than 85% are singletons; the top ten hold approximately 0.49%. This sequence was found in a human donor with Susac syndrome. The genes are TRBV11-2 and TRBJ2-7; TRBD1 matches 8 bases. The source material was CD8+ T cells from PBMCs. CDR3 amino acids: CASSYGQGNSYEQYF. The CDR3 nucleotides are TGTGCCAGCAGCTACGGACAGGGAAACTCCTACGAGCAGTACTTC.